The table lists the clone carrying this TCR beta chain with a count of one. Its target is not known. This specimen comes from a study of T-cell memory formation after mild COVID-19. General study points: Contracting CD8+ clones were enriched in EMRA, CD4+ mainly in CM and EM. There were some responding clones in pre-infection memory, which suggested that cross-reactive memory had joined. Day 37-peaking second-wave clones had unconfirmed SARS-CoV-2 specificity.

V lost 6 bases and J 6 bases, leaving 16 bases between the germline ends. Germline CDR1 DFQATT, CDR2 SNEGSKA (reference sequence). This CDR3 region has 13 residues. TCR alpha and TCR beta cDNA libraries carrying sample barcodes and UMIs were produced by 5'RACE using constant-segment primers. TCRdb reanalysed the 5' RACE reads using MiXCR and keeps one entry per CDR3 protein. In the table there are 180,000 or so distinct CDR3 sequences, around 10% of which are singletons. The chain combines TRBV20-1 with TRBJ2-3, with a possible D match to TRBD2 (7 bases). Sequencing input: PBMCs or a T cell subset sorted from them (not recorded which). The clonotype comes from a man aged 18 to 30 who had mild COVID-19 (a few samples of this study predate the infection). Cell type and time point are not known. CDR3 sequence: CSAPVGGRDTQYF. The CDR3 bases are TGCAGTGCCCCTGTCGGGGGGCGGGATACGCAGTATTTT.